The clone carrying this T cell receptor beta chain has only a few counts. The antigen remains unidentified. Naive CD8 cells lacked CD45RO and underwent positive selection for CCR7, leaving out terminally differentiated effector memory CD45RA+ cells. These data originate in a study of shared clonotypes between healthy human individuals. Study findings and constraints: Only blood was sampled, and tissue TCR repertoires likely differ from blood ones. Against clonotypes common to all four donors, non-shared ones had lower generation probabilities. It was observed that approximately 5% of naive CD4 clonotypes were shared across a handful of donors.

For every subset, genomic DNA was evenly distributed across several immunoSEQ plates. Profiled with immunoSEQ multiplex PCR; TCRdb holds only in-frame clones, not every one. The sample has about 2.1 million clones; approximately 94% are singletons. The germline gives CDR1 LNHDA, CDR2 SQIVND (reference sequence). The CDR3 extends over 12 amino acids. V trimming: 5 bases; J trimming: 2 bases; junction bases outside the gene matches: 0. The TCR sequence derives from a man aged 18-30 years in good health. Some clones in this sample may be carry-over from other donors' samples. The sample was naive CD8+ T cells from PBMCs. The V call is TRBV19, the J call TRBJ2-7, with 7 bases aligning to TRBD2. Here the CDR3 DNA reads TGTGCCAGTAGTGGGACTACCTACGAGCAGTACTTC. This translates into CASSGTTYEQYF.